This T cell receptor (beta chain) was sequenced in a study of Graves' ophthalmopathy and Graves' hyperthyroidism (dated by TCRdb to the late 2010s). Looking at the study overall: Peripheral blood samples were taken at the time of initial diagnosis, before any treatment was given. T-cell repertoires of thyroid tissue and blood were compared in more than 5 hyperthyroidism patients. To explore V-J signatures that distinguish ophthalmopathy from hyperthyroidism, a discovery set of about a hundred patients was enrolled, made up of 40 to 45 with ophthalmopathy and roughly 57 with stable hyperthyroidism. The study used TCR beta repertoire signatures to distinguish Graves' ophthalmopathy from Graves' hyperthyroidism and to predict progression to ophthalmopathy. In total, 135 blood samples were TCR-sequenced: around 42 ophthalmopathy, some 80 hyperthyroidism and some 17 hyperthyroidism-to-ophthalmopathy patients. Following sample collection, hyperthyroidism patients were given methimazole at a starting dose of 30 mg daily, and ophthalmopathy patients were given high-dose intravenous methylprednisolone. For independent validation, a separate cohort was made up of around 19 hyperthyroidism patients plus 17 patients who later progressed from hyperthyroidism to ophthalmopathy. The roughly 99 discovery patients were divided at random into training and test sets in a 7:3 ratio. Overall study results and their limits: No statistical method was used to set the sample size in advance, and the investigators knew which group each participant was assigned to. Among expanded thyroid clonotypes with frequency above 0.001, most also showed up in blood, which suggests that blood repertoires may reflect the thyroid immune response. The 13-signature model separated ophthalmopathy from stable hyperthyroidism with roughly 90% sensitivity and 81% to 82% specificity in cross-validation, and 80%/75% in the test set. In validation, the model predicted ophthalmopathy progression with more than 70% sensitivity and roughly 72% specificity; roughly 12 predicted patients were CT-confirmed with GO in a median of about 6.1 months.

This clonotype was recorded at least ten times. The clone's antigen remains unknown. No base quality information exists; no much larger clone differs at one position. The germline V gene provides CDR1 MNHEY and CDR2 SVGAGI. Trimming leaves V shorter by 0 bases and J shorter by 4 bases, with the junction holding 4 bases beyond the gene matches. The CDR3 spans 16 residues, from the cysteine through the phenylalanine. Only the CDR3 DNA is retained, 48 bases long and in frame from the first base. TCR beta CDR3 regions were amplified from RNA transcripts for repertoire sequencing. The first round of RT-PCR was done with HTBI primers and the Qiagen OneStep RT-PCR kit, and was followed by a second round of multiplex PCR, then size selection and purification. Libraries were sequenced on an Illumina HiSeq2000 using paired-end 100 bp reads. In the paper's pipeline: SOAPnuke was used to process the reads, removing any read that contained adapters or uncalled bases, had a mean Phred below 15, or lacked an exact match to the constant primer or identifier. COPE v1.2.5 was used to merge the high-quality paired reads. Clonotypes were defined as unique nucleotide sequences and were aligned to IMGT TRB V, D and J references using MiTCR v1.1. Analysis was restricted to V-J combinations with a frequency above 0.0001, which covered 99.2% of repertoires. A TCR clonal expansion and chaos score per V-J combination was defined as the ratio of F50 clonal expansion to chaos observed in the TCRdist matrix. Welch's t-statistics and random forest were used to reduce the features to approximately 13 V-J combinations, which were then used as input to a naive Bayes classifier. The Morisita-Horn index was used to measure how similar the thyroid and blood repertoires were. Through fastp at Q25 and MiXCR, TCRdb rebuilt clones from the public reads, retaining in-frame beta chains. Identical CDR3 proteins give one entry, which carries the most common genes and DNA. The V and J calls shown here were made by TCRdb, not taken from the authors' results. This sample lists about 620,000 distinct CDR3 sequences; around a fifth were detected once. The ten largest clones represent roughly 6.9% of the sample.

A patient counted as having stable hyperthyroidism if there was no progression to ophthalmopathy within 18 months of follow-up. The hyperthyroidism patients were 18 to 65 years old and newly diagnosed, with a disease duration of less than 2 months. Patients were excluded if they had other autoimmune diseases, uncontrolled infections, pregnancy or lactation. Clinical symptoms, serum thyroxine, TRAb, thyroid ultrasound and orbital computed tomography formed the basis of the diagnosis. Using Ficoll-Paque density gradient centrifugation, PBMCs were isolated from over 8.5 ml of fresh peripheral blood. Total RNA was extracted with Trizol reagent and quality-checked on an Agilent 2100 Bioanalyzer.

The sequence was obtained from a woman between 18 and 29 years old with stable Graves' hyperthyroidism. Some clones in this sample may be carry-over from other donors' samples. Donor details come from another sample of the same person, matched by shared clones. Source material: peripheral blood. The rearrangement combines TRBV6-5 with TRBJ1-5; the central 9 bases match TRBD1. In nucleotide form, the sequence is TGTGCCAGCAGTTACTCTCGGACAGGGGCGAATCAGCCCCAGCATTTT. Its protein reads: CASSYSRTGANQPQHF.